This T cell receptor (beta chain) was profiled in a study of T cell repertoires in cytomegalovirus infection (dated by TCRdb to between 2018 and 2021). About the study as a whole: Recently identified HLA-C-restricted CMV epitopes, whose presentation resists viral immunomodulation, were targeted by peptide stimulations together with well-studied HLA-B-restricted epitopes. Because public TCR beta signatures pointed to carriage of CMV infection together with the matching HLA type, the HLA type of each donor mattered for the analysis.

Study-wide findings and limitations: In both this cohort and an independent cohort of a few hundred donors, the cumulative frequency of public TCR beta family members distinguished carriers of CMV infection plus the relevant HLA type. In the ex vivo response, HLA-C-restricted CMV-specific TCR beta clonotypes were dominant, and in two of eight donors the single most frequent clonotype came from this HLA-C-restricted group.

The listed sequencing device is Illumina HiSeq 1500. TCRdb reran the public reads through fastp at Q25 and MiXCR, keeping productive beta chains. Rows are combined by CDR3 protein, so each entry shows the most common genes and DNA. Across this sample there are approximately 310,000 distinct CDR3 sequences, with approximately 25% seen only once. Of the sample, about an eighth is held by the ten largest clones. CDR1 and CDR2, per the germline V gene, are SGHTA and FQGNSA. The CDR3 spans 15 residues, from the cysteine through the phenylalanine. Only the CDR3 portion is preserved as DNA: 45 bases, with reading frame beginning at the first base. V gives up 5 bases and J gives up 3 bases, and the segment between their germline ends measures 16 bases. Interpreted using the paper, the treatment or condition label stands for: in vitro stimulation with specific CMV peptide epitopes to enrich CMV-specific T cells.

This clonotype was counted at least ten times. This clone's antigen is unknown. No per-base quality is available; no much larger clone lies one base away. Sequences were derived from cultured PBMCs, sampled from culture after CMV antigen stimulation. The sequence joins TRBV7-2 to TRBJ1-1; D gene: possibly TRBD1, on 5 matching bases. The sequence derives from a human donor in good health (CMV status not recorded). Some clones in this sample may be carry-over from other donors' samples. The CDR3 region reads CASSPKGLRYTEAFF. The sequenced DNA is TGTGCCAGCAGCCCAAAGGGGCTCAGATACACTGAAGCTTTCTTT. When the CDR3 is completed using the reference TRBV7-2 and TRBJ1-1 genes on either side, the full variable domain is GAGVSQSPSNKVTEKGKDVELRCDPISGHTALYWYRQSLGQGLEFLIYFQGNSAPDKSGLPSDRFSAERTGGSVSTLTIQRTQQEDSAVYLCASSPKGLRYTEAFFGQGTRLTVV.